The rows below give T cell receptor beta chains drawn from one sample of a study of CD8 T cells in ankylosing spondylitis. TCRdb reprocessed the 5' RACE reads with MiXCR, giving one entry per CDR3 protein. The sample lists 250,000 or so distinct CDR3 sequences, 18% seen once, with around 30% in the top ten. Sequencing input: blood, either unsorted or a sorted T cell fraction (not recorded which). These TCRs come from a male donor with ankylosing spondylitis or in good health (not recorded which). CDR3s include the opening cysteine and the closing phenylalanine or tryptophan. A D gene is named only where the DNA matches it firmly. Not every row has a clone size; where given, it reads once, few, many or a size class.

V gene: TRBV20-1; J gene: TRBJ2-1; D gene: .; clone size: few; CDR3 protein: CSAGAVVSYNEQFF; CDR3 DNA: TGCAGTGCAGGAGCCGTCGTGTCCTACAATGAGCAGTTCTTC
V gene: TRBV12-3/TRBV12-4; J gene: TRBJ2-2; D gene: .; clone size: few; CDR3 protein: CASSPHPPGEAGELFF; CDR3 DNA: TGTGCCAGCAGTCCCCACCCTCCGGGAGAGGCCGGGGAGCTGTTTTTT
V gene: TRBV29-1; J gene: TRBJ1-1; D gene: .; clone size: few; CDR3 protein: CSAEQGTEAFF; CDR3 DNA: TGCAGCGCAGAACAGGGTACTGAAGCTTTCTTT
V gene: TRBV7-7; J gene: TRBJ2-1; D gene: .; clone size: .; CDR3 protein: CASSPIVGDEQFF; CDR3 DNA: TGTGCTAGCAGCCCGATAGTGGGTGATGAGCAGTTCTTC
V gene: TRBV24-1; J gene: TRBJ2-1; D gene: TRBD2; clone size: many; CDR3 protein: CATSDLRAGSSYNEQFF; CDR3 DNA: TGTGCCACCAGTGATTTACGAGCGGGAAGCTCCTACAATGAGCAGTTCTTC
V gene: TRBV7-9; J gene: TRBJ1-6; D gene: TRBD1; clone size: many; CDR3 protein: CASSRIGTDNSPLHF; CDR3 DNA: TGTGCCAGCAGCCGAATTGGGACAGATAATTCACCCCTCCACTTT
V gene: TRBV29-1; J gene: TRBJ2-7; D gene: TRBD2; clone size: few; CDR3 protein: CSVEVSGNYEQYF; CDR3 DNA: TGCAGCGTTGAGGTTAGCGGGAACTACGAGCAGTACTTC
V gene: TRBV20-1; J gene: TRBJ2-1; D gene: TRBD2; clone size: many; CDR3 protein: CSARAGLAGGPYNEQFF; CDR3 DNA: TGCAGTGCTAGAGCCGGGCTAGCGGGAGGGCCATACAATGAGCAGTTCTTC
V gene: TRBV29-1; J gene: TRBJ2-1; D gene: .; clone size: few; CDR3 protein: CSVEEELASEQFF; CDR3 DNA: TGCAGCGTTGAAGAAGAACTAGCTAGCGAGCAGTTCTTC
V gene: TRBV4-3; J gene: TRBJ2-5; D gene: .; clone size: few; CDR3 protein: CASSQDRGIGQETQYF; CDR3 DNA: TGCGCCAGCAGCCAAGATCGGGGGATTGGACAAGAGACCCAGTACTTC
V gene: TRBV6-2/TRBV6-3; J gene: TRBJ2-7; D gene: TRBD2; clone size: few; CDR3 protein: CATDKREGDVHEQYF; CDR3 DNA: TGTGCCACCGATAAGCGGGAGGGCGATGTTCACGAGCAGTACTTC
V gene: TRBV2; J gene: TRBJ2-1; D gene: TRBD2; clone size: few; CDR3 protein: CASSVGLAVSSYNEQFF; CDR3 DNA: TGTGCCAGCAGTGTAGGGCTAGCGGTAAGCTCCTACAATGAGCAGTTCTTC
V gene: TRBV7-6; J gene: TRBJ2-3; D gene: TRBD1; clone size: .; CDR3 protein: CASIRDRDSDTQYF; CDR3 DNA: TGTGCCAGCATCCGGGACAGGGATTCAGATACGCAGTATTTT
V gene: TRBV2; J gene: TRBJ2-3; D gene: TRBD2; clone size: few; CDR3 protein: CASSVSGRADTQYF; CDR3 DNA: TGTGCCAGCAGTGTTAGCGGGAGGGCAGATACGCAGTATTTT
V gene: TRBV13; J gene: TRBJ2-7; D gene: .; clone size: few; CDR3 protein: CASSLVRDTTYEQYF; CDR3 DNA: TGTGCCAGCAGCTTAGTCCGGGACACGACCTACGAGCAGTACTTC
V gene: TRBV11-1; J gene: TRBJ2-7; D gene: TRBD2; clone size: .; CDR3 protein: CASSSHAGLAGTYEQYF; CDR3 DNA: TGTGCCAGCAGCTCCCACGCTGGCCTAGCGGGGACCTACGAGCAGTACTTC
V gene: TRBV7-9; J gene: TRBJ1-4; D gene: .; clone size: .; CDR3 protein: CAGSSTPTGSGNEKLFF; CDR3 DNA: TGTGCCGGCAGCTCAACACCTACAGGGTCGGGTAATGAAAAACTGTTTTTT
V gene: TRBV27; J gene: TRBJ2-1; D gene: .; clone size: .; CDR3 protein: CASGFAPEQFF; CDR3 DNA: TGTGCCAGCGGATTTGCCCCTGAGCAGTTCTTC
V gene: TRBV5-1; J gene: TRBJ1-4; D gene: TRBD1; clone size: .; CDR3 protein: CASSLGQYGEKLFF; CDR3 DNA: TGCGCCAGCAGCCTGGGACAGTACGGTGAAAAACTGTTTTTT
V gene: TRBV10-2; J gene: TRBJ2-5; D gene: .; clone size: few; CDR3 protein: CASRQYQETQYF; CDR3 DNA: TGCGCCAGCAGGCAGTACCAAGAGACCCAGTACTTC
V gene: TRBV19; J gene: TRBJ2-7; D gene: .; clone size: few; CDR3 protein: CASSIMAGNEQYF; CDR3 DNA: TGTGCCAGTAGTATAATGGCGGGGAACGAGCAGTACTTC
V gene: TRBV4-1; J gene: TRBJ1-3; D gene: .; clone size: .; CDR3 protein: CASSQERGGNTIYF; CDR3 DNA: TGCGCCAGCAGCCAAGAAAGGGGTGGAAACACCATATATTTT
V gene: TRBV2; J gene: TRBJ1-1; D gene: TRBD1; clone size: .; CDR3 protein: CASSEAGTGFMNTEAFF; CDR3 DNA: TGTGCCAGCAGTGAAGCGGGGACAGGGTTCATGAACACTGAAGCTTTCTTT
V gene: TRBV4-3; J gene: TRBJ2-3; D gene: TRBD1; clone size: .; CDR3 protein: CASSRGTGGTDTQYF; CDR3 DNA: TGCGCCAGCAGCCGAGGGACAGGTGGCACAGATACGCAGTATTTT
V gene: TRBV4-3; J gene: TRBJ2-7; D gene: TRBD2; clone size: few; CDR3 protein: CASSQEEREEVWEQYF; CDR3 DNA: TGCGCCAGCAGCCAAGAAGAGCGGGAGGAGGTATGGGAGCAGTACTTC
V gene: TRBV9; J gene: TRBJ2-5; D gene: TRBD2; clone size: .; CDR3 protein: CASTVAGGPGETQYF; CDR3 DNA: TGTGCCAGCACCGTCGCGGGAGGGCCGGGAGAGACCCAGTACTTC
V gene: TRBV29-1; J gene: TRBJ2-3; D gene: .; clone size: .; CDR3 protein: CSVEEEEWPTDTQYF; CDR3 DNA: TGCAGCGTTGAAGAGGAGGAGTGGCCCACAGATACGCAGTATTTT
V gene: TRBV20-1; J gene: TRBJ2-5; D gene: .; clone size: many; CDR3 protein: CSARTGRPQETQYF; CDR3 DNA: TGCAGTGCTAGAACGGGCAGGCCCCAAGAGACCCAGTACTTC
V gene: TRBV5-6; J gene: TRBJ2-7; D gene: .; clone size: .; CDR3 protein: CASREGSYEQYF; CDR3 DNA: TGTGCCAGCAGAGAGGGCTCCTACGAGCAGTACTTC
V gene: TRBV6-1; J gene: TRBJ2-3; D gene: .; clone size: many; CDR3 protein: CASRPGLSDTQYF; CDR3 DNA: TGTGCCAGCAGGCCCGGTCTCTCAGATACGCAGTATTTT
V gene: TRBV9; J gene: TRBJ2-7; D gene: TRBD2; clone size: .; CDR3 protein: CASSAASGSRYEQYF; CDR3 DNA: TGTGCCAGCAGCGCCGCTAGCGGGAGTAGGTACGAGCAGTACTTC
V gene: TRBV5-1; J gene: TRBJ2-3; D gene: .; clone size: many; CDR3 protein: CASSPSSDTGEDTQYF; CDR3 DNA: TGCGCCAGCAGCCCCTCTTCAGATACAGGAGAGGATACGCAGTATTTT
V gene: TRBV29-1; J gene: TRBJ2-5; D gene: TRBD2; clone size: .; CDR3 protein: CSVAGRELYQETQYF; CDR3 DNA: TGCAGCGTTGCCGGGAGGGAGCTATACCAAGAGACCCAGTACTTC
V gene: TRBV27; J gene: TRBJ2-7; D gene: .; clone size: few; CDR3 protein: CASSFGRNYEQYF; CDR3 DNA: TGTGCCAGCAGTTTCGGACGGAACTACGAGCAGTACTTC
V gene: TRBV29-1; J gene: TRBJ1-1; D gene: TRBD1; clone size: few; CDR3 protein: CSVEDPGTGNFEAFF; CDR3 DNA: TGCAGCGTTGAAGACCCCGGGACAGGGAATTTTGAAGCTTTCTTT
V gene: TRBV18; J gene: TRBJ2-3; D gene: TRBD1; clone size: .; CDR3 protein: CASSPYGTGASDTQYF; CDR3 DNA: TGTGCCAGCTCACCCTACGGGACAGGGGCCTCAGATACGCAGTATTTT
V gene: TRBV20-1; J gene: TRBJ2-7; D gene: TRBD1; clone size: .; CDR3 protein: CSARDQGQGKSEQYF; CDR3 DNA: TGCAGTGCTAGAGATCAGGGACAGGGGAAAAGCGAGCAGTACTTC
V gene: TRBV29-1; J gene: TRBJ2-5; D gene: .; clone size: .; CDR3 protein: CSVEEQGPGETQYF; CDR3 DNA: TGCAGCGTTGAAGAACAGGGCCCAGGGGAGACCCAGTACTTC
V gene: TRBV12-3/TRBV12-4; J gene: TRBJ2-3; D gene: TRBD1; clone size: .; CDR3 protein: CASSDTGGSTDTQYF; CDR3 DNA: TGTGCCAGCAGCGACACAGGGGGGTCCACAGATACGCAGTATTTT
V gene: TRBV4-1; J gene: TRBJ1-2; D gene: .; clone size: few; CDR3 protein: CASSQGSIYGYTF; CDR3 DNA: TGCGCCAGCAGCCAAGGGTCCATTTATGGCTACACCTTC
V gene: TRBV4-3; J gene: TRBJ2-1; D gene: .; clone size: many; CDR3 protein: CASSQELWLVDEQFF; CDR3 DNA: TGCGCCAGCAGCCAAGAACTGTGGCTAGTCGACGAGCAGTTCTTC
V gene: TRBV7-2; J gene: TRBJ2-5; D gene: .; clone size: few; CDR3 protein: CASSLRDSIELQYF; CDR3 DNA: TGTGCCAGCAGCTTAAGAGACAGCATCGAACTCCAGTACTTC
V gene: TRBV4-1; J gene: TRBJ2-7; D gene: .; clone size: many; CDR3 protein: CASSQQQGGYEQYF; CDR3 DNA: TGCGCCAGCAGCCAACAGCAGGGAGGCTACGAGCAGTACTTC
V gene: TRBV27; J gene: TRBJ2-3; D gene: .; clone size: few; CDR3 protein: CASSLYTSTDTQYF; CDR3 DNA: TGTGCCAGCAGTCTCTATACTAGCACAGATACGCAGTATTTT
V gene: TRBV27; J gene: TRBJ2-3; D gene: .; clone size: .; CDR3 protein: CASSLDVGHTDTQYF; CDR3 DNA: TGTGCCAGCAGTTTAGATGTCGGGCACACAGATACGCAGTATTTT
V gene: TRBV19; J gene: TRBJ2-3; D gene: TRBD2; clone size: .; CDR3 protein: CASSSRVLSERETDTQYF; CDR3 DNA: TGTGCCAGTAGTAGCCGGGTGCTCAGTGAGCGGGAGACAGATACGCAGTATTTT
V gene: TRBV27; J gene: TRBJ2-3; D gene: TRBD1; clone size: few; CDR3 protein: CASSTLTGFATDTQYF; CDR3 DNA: TGTGCCAGCAGTACACTGACAGGGTTTGCAACAGATACGCAGTATTTT
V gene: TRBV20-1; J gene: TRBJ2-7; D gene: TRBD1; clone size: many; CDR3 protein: CSAKDRYSYEQYF; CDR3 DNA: TGCAGTGCAAAGGACAGGTACTCCTACGAGCAGTACTTC
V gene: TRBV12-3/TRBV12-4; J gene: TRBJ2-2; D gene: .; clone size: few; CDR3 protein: CASEGTSNTGELFF; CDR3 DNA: TGTGCCAGCGAGGGGACATCGAACACCGGGGAGCTGTTTTTT
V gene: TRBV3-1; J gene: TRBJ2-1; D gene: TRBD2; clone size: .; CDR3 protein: CASSAGLDHNEQFF; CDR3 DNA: TGTGCCAGCAGCGCCGGACTAGACCACAATGAGCAGTTCTTC